This TCR beta chain is from a study of shared clonotypes between healthy human individuals. Deep level was the assay's run setting. Clones were sequenced by immunoSEQ multiplex PCR, and TCRdb holds only the in-frame ones, with some missing. In the table there are around 480,000 clones, roughly 79% of which are singletons. Only Caucasian adults living in Nashville, Tennessee made up the donor group. About 90 million PBMCs per unsorted sample were used for genomic DNA. The ends lost 4 bases at V and 2 bases at J; junction bases unmatched: 9. Germline CDR1 is MDHEN and CDR2 is SYDVKM. The CDR3 runs 18 residues.

V usage is TRBV28 and J usage is TRBJ2-3, with 13 bases that match TRBD2. The source is a woman aged 40 to 49 in good health. Some clones in this sample may be carry-over from other donors' samples. The sequencing input was PBMCs. The CDR3 loop is CASSSNLGTSGDTDTQYF. The CDR3 nucleotides are TGTGCCAGCAGTTCGAACCTCGGGACTAGCGGGGACACAGATACGCAGTATTTT.